This entry lists 15 T cell receptor beta chains sequenced from one sample in a study of T cell changes during pregnancy in multiple sclerosis. Sequencing was performed with immunoSEQ multiplex PCR; in TCRdb, only in-frame clones are kept and a portion is missing. The repertoire consists of tens of thousands of clones, with approximately 95% occurring once and the leading ten covering more than 0.95%. The sample consisted of peripheral blood, taken in the second trimester of pregnancy. Every receptor here comes from a female donor in good health, enrolled as a control in a pregnancy study.

In its sample, this clone was seen once. The chain links TRBV10-3 to TRBJ1-1, with D perhaps TRBD1 (6 bases). The CDR3 consists of 14 residues. Germline assignment: CDR1 ENHRY and CDR2 SYGVKD. V lost 8 bases, J lost 1 base, and 14 bases lay in between. CDR3 amino acids: CAIQARTANTEAFF. CDR3 in DNA: TGTGCCATCCAAGCCAGGACAGCGAACACTGAAGCTTTCTTT.

The rearrangement joins TRBV5-6 to TRBJ1-1, with 9 bases aligning to TRBD1. The V and J ends lost 1 base and 8 bases, in that order; junction bases with no gene match: 9. Germline-derived CDR1 and CDR2 are SGHDT and YYEEEE. CDR3 size: 15 residues. The CDR3 DNA follows: TGTGCCAGCAGCTTGAATAGGGGACAGGGCGGAGAAGCTTTCTTT. Protein: CASSLNRGQGGEAFF.

This chain connects TRBV18 to TRBJ2-3, with D unresolved. The CDR3 spans 12 residues. The germline V and J ends were trimmed by 1 base and 4 bases, with 3 bases remaining between them. CDR1 KGHSH and CDR2 LQKENI come from the germline V gene. CDR3 coding DNA: TGTGCCAGCTCACCACTCTCAGATACGCAGTATTTT. Translated, it gives CASSPLSDTQYF.

The rearrangement links TRBV2 to TRBJ2-7; D is unclear. The CDR3 is 11 residues long. Trimming removed 7 bases from V and 4 bases from J, with 8 bases in between. The germline CDR1 and CDR2 sequences are SNHLY and FYNNEI. DNA for the CDR3: TGTGCCAGCATCCGAGAGTACGAGCAGTACTTC. Protein product: CASIREYEQYF. Drawing the rest from reference TRBV2 and TRBJ2-7, the complete variable domain is EPEVTQTPSHQVTQMGQEVILRCVPISNHLYFYWYRQILGQKVEFLVSFYNNEISEKSEIFDDQFSVERPDGSNFTLKIRSTKLEDSAMYFCASIREYEQYFGPGTRLTVT.

This clone has just one count. This rearrangement joins TRBV27 to TRBJ2-3; D is unresolved. Trimming removed 5 bases at V and 1 base at J, with 19 bases between. This CDR3 is built from 17 residues. CDR1 and CDR2 from the germline V gene are MNHEY and SMNVEV (reference sequence). CDR3 coding DNA: TGTGCCAGCAGTGCCCCCGAGGCCTTCCCAGGCACAGATACGCAGTATTTT. It codes for CASSAPEAFPGTDTQYF.

The chain joins TRBV27 to TRBJ1-5; 7 positions agree with TRBD1. The CDR3 loop spans 15 amino acids. Germline V lookup: CDR1 MNHEY, CDR2 SMNVEV (reference sequence). With V trimmed by 3 bases and J by 7 bases, 9 bases remained unmatched. The CDR3 DNA sequence: TGTGCCAGCAGTTTGACACAGGGGTTCCGACAGCCCCAGCATTTT. Protein product: CASSLTQGFRQPQHF.

This clone occurred once. The chain links TRBV5-1 to TRBJ2-3; perhaps TRBD1 as D (6 bases). There are 14 residues in the CDR3. The germline V gene has CDR1 SGHRS and CDR2 YFSETQ. The V gene lost 4 bases and the J gene lost 0 bases, with 9 bases spanning the gap. The CDR3 sequence: CASSQTGSTDTQYF. The CDR3 bases are TGCGCCAGCAGCCAAACAGGGAGCACAGATACGCAGTATTTT.

This rearrangement joins TRBV2 to TRBJ1-5; a possible D gene is TRBD1 (6 bases). V dropped 1 base and J dropped 0 bases, with 7 bases sitting between them. CDR3 length: 15 amino acids. Germline loops: CDR1 SNHLY, CDR2 FYNNEI. The CDR3 region has the DNA TGTGCCAGCAGTGAAGTCAGGGGTAGCAATCAGCCCCAGCATTTT. This codes for CASSEVRGSNQPQHF.

This chain links TRBV7-9 with TRBJ1-1; 10 nucleotides align to TRBD1. Germline CDR1 SEHNR, CDR2 FQNEAQ (reference sequence). The CDR3 covers 16 residues. V gave up 0 bases and J gave up 7 bases; unmatched junction bases: 8. The CDR3 protein is CASSLATTGGANEAFF. For the CDR3, the DNA is TGTGCCAGCAGCTTAGCGACGACAGGGGGCGCGAATGAAGCTTTCTTT.

V usage is TRBV11-2 and J usage is TRBJ1-1; perhaps TRBD1 as D (5 bases). Per the germline V gene, CDR1 is SGHAT and CDR2 is FQNNGV. The length of the CDR3 is 15 residues. V lost 6 bases to trimming and J lost 1 base, with 15 bases between them. CDR3: CASSSYDGGNTEAFF. CDR3 nucleotides: TGTGCCAGCAGTTCTTACGACGGGGGGAACACTGAAGCTTTCTTT. Full variable domain (missing parts from reference TRBV11-2 and TRBJ1-1): EAGVAQSPRYKIIEKRQSVAFWCNPISGHATLYWYQQILGQGPKLLIQFQNNGVVDDSQLPKDRFSAERLKGVDSTLKIQPAKLEDSAVYLCASSSYDGGNTEAFFGQGTRLTVV.

The chain combines TRBV28 with TRBJ1-1; 7 nucleotides match TRBD1. The CDR3 contains 13 residues. CDR1 is MDHEN and CDR2 is SYDVKM in the germline V gene. V lost 3 bases to trimming and J lost 12 bases; unmatched junction nucleotides: 10. CDR3 loop: CASSFGDPGGTFF. The CDR3 DNA follows: TGTGCCAGCAGTTTTGGGGACCCAGGGGGGACTTTCTTT.

The chain carries TRBV14 and TRBJ2-7; TRBD1 is a possible D gene (6 bases). The CDR3 spans 14 residues. In germline, CDR1 is SGHDN, CDR2 FVKESK. Trimming removed 0 bases at V and 2 bases at J, with 8 bases between. CDR3 in DNA: TGTGCCAGCAGCCAAGAGAAGGGGGCCTACGAGCAGTACTTC. It codes for CASSQEKGAYEQYF.

The chain uses TRBV2 and TRBJ2-7; 10 bases map to TRBD2. Germline values: CDR1 SNHLY, CDR2 FYNNEI. The CDR3 has 16 amino acids. The V gene end was trimmed by 0 bases and the J gene end by 7 bases; junction bases not matched to a gene: 9. Here the CDR3 DNA reads TGTGCCAGCAGTGAAGCGGTAGCTAGCGGGAGTAGGGAGCAGTACTTC. It encodes CASSEAVASGSREQYF.

A remark on this clone: The same CDR3 is also encoded by other DNA sequences in this sample. V usage is TRBV28 and J usage is TRBJ2-7, with D hard to call. Germline assignment: CDR1 MDHEN and CDR2 SYDVKM. The CDR3 sequence is 14 residues long. The ends were cut back, 1 base at V and 0 bases at J, with 7 bases in the middle. The CDR3 DNA follows: TGTGCCAGCAGTTTATCGCCGAGCTCCTACGAGCAGTACTTC. Translating gives CASSLSPSSYEQYF.

This clone was observed a single time. The chain employs TRBV5-6 and TRBJ2-2; 7 bases line up with TRBD1. Germline lookup yields CDR1 SGHDT and CDR2 YYEEEE. The CDR3 extends over 16 amino acids. Trimming took 0 bases from V and 7 from J; bases not matched to a gene: 9. The CDR3: CASSLVAVGGIGELFF. In nucleotides, the CDR3 is TGTGCCAGCAGCTTGGTTGCTGTAGGGGGCATCGGGGAGCTGTTTTTT. Full variable domain (outside the CDR3, taken from reference TRBV5-6 and TRBJ2-2): DAGVTQSPTHLIKTRGQQVTLRCSPKSGHDTVSWYQQALGQGPQFIFQYYEEEERQRGNFPDRFSGHQFPNYSSELNVNALLLGDSALYLCASSLVAVGGIGELFFGEGSRLTVL.